What follows are 18 T cell receptor beta chains derived from one specimen sequenced in a study of T cell responses to AZD1222 COVID-19 vaccine. The data were produced by immunoSEQ multiplex PCR, yet TCRdb's version contains in-frame clones alone and is incomplete. The data show about 170,000 clones, 93% seen once. Sequenced material: peripheral blood, taken on day 0 of AZD1222 vaccination. These receptors were collected from an adult in good health.

This clone was picked up a small number of times. V and J are TRBV19 and TRBJ1-2; 8 bases fit TRBD1. The CDR3 loop spans 15 amino acids. Germline V gene sequence: CDR1 LNHDA, CDR2 SQIVND (reference sequence). With V trimmed by 2 bases and J by 7 bases, 9 bases remained unmatched. Here the CDR3 DNA reads TGTGCCAGTAGTATAAGTGGAGGACAGGGACGTGGCTACACCTTC. It codes for CASSISGGQGRGYTF.

The chain recombines TRBV10-3 with TRBJ1-5; 8 bases agree with TRBD1. The CDR3 spans 14 residues. The junction had 2 bases not matched to a gene; V was cut back by 2 bases and J by 5 bases. Germline CDR1 ENHRY, CDR2 SYGVKD. The CDR3 sequence is CAISEGQGYQPQHF. The CDR3 DNA is TGTGCCATCAGTGAGGGACAGGGCTATCAGCCCCAGCATTTT.

The rearrangement links TRBV19 to TRBJ2-7; 8 bases fit TRBD1. CDR3 length: 14 residues. V trimming: 7 bases; J trimming: 2 bases; junction bases outside the gene matches: 7. Germline lookup yields CDR1 LNHDA and CDR2 SQIVND (reference sequence). For the CDR3, the DNA is TGTGCCAGTACCATCGGGACAGGAGCCTACGAGCAGTACTTC. Amino acid sequence: CASTIGTGAYEQYF.

This chain links TRBV2 with TRBJ1-6; D possibly corresponds to TRBD1 (6 bases). This CDR3 is built from 15 residues. Trimming removed 8 bases from V and 5 bases from J, with 16 bases in between. The germline V gene has CDR1 SNHLY and CDR2 FYNNEI. Here the CDR3 reads CASGDDRLNNSPLHF. CDR3 DNA: TGTGCCAGCGGGGATGACAGGCTCAATAATTCACCCCTCCACTTT. Full variable domain (remainder filled in from reference TRBV2 and TRBJ1-6): EPEVTQTPSHQVTQMGQEVILRCVPISNHLYFYWYRQILGQKVEFLVSFYNNEISEKSEIFDDQFSVERPDGSNFTLKIRSTKLEDSAMYFCASGDDRLNNSPLHFGNGTRLTVT.

The genes are TRBV3-1 (or the pseudogene TRBV3-2) and TRBJ1-4, with D possibly matching TRBD1 (6 bases). The V end was cut by 4 bases, the J end by 7 bases, with 13 bases between. From germline, CDR1 is LGHDT and CDR2 YNNKEL (reference sequence). The CDR3 length is 14 residues. The CDR3 loop reads CASSRHREVEKLFF. CDR3 DNA sequence: TGTGCCAGCAGCCGGCACAGGGAGGTTGAAAAACTGTTTTTT.

This clone was seen once. The chain is built from TRBV27 and TRBJ2-1; D gene ambiguous. With 6 bases removed from V and 5 bases from J, the gap between germline ends came to 17 bases. Germline values: CDR1 MNHEY, CDR2 SMNVEV (reference sequence). The CDR3 runs to 15 residues. Here the CDR3 reads CASRRERLLHNEQFF. The CDR3 DNA is TGTGCCAGCAGAAGAGAGCGCCTTCTTCACAATGAGCAGTTCTTC.

The V and J genes are TRBV10-3 and TRBJ1-2, with D hard to call. This CDR3 has 13 amino acids. The V gene's germline CDR1 is ENHRY and CDR2 SYGVKD. Trimming left V 3 bases short and J 8 bases short, with 13 bases between. The CDR3, as DNA: TGTGCCATCAGTGACCCCGGAGGATCGGGCTACACCTTC. It is translated as CAISDPGGSGYTF.

A remark on this clone: The same CDR3 arises from other DNA sequences in this sample as well. The V call is TRBV6-4, the J call TRBJ1-2, with a possible D match to TRBD1 (5 bases). The CDR3 is 13 amino acids. The germline V and J ends were trimmed by 5 bases and 2 bases, with 9 bases remaining between them. Germline V lookup: CDR1 MRHNA, CDR2 SNTAGT. CDR3 bases: TGTGCCAGCAGTCGTGACAGAAACTATGGCTACACCTTC. The encoded protein is CASSRDRNYGYTF.

The CDR3 coding sequence is TGTGCCAGCAGCTACAACGACCAGACTGAAGCTTTCTTT. It specifies CASSYNDQTEAFF. The chain joins TRBV7-8 to TRBJ1-1; D is unclear. The germline V and J ends were trimmed by 4 bases and 5 bases, with 11 bases remaining between them. CDR1 is SGHVS, CDR2 FQNEAQ, per germline. The CDR3 has 13 residues.

The J gene is TRBJ1-6, the V gene TRBV21-1; the table gives TRBD1 as D, unverified against the DNA. TRBV21-1 is flagged as a pseudogene. The CDR3 loop spans 20 amino acids. This CDR3 reads CASSKDLSRQGLNLNSPLHF. The CDR3 DNA sequence: TGTGCCAGCAGCAAAGATCTAAGTCGGCAGGGTCTCAATCTCAATTCACCCCTCCACTTT.

The CDR3 DNA reads as TGTGCCTGGAATTCGGGCGGGACCGCAGATACGCAGTATTTT. Protein sequence: CAWNSGGTADTQYF. The chain has TRBV30 and TRBJ2-3; tentative D call: TRBD2 (6 bases). The V gene lost 4 bases and the J gene lost 4 bases, with 15 bases spanning the gap. CDR3 size: 14 residues. Germline values: CDR1 GTSNPN, CDR2 SVGIG (reference sequence).

The rearrangement joins TRBV11-2 to TRBJ1-1; 7 nucleotides align to TRBD1. The CDR3 is 13 amino acids. V shed 5 bases, J shed 6 bases, and the junction held 6 bases outside the gene matches. Germline CDR1 reads SGHAT; CDR2 reads FQNNGV. CDR3 region: CASSTWDRSEAFF. The CDR3 bases are TGTGCCAGCAGCACCTGGGACAGATCTGAAGCTTTCTTT.

The genes are TRBV5-1 and TRBJ1-4, with 8 bases aligning to TRBD1. Looked up from germline, CDR1 is SGHRS and CDR2 is YFSETQ. The CDR3 consists of 16 residues. J gave up 3 bases and V 5 bases, and 9 bases lay outside the gene matches. The CDR3 region has the DNA TGCGCCAGCAGTTTTCAAGGACAGGGCCCTAATGAAAAACTGTTTTTT. Translated: CASSFQGQGPNEKLFF.

The chain carries TRBV20-1 and TRBJ1-6; TRBD1 aligns across 9 bases. CDR1 DFQATT and CDR2 SNEGSKA come from the germline V gene (reference sequence). J gave up 8 bases and V 3 bases, and 14 bases lay outside the gene matches. This CDR3 has 17 amino acids. The CDR3 bases are TGCAGTGCTAGTTGGGGATCCGGGACAGGGTCCGATTCACCCCTCCACTTT. This codes for CSASWGSGTGSDSPLHF.

This chain connects TRBV18 to TRBJ2-7; TRBD1 agrees at 9 bases. The junction had 11 bases not matched to a gene; V was cut back by 6 bases and J by 5 bases. Germline CDR1 and CDR2: KGHSH and LQKENI. The CDR3 has 15 residues. CDR3 in amino acids: CASSPQRQGVNEQYF. CDR3 in DNA: TGTGCCAGCTCCCCCCAGAGACAGGGGGTGAACGAGCAGTACTTC.

J is TRBJ2-3 and V is TRBV7-8; a possible D gene is TRBD1 (6 bases). The CDR3 spans 19 residues. The V end lost 4 bases, the J end lost 1 base, and 24 bases lay between the germline ends. In germline, CDR1 is SGHVS, CDR2 FQNEAQ. CDR3 sequence (DNA): TGTGCCAGCAGCTCCCCCAGGGGCCTACTGGGGTTAGGCACAGATACGCAGTATTTT. This encodes CASSSPRGLLGLGTDTQYF.

The CDR3 sequence is CASSTTGTEAFF. The CDR3 DNA is TGTGCCAGCAGCACGACGGGCACTGAAGCTTTCTTT. The chain uses TRBV9 and TRBJ1-1; D is unclear. Germline V gene lookup returns CDR1 SGDLS and CDR2 YYNGEE. V lost 4 bases and J lost 4, with 8 bases in between. CDR3 size: 12 residues.

V gene TRBV5-1 combines with J gene TRBJ1-2; perhaps TRBD1 as D (6 bases). The V gene's germline CDR1 is SGHRS and CDR2 YFSETQ. This CDR3 spans 15 amino acids. Trimming pared 1 base from V and 6 bases from J, leaving 16 bases between. The CDR3 coding sequence is TGCGCCAGCAGCTTGACGGGGGGCCAAGCGAATGGCTACACCTTC. This translates into CASSLTGGQANGYTF.